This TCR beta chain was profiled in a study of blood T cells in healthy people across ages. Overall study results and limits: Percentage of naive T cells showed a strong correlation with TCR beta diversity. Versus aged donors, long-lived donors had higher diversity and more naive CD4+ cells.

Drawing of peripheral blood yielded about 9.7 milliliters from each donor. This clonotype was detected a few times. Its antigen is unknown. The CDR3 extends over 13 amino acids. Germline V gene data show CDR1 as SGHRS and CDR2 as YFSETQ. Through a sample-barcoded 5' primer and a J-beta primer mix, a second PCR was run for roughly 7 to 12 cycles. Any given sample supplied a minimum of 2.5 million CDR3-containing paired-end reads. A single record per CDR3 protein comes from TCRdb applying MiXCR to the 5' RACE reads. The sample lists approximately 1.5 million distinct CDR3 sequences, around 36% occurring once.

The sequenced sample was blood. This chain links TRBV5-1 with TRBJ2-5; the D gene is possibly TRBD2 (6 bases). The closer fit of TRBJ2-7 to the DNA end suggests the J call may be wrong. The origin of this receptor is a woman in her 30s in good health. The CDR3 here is CASNLAGSGEQYF. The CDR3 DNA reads TGCGCCAGCAACCTGGCGGGGAGCGGCGAGCAGTACTTC.